The 10 T cell receptor beta chains below all came from one sample that was sequenced in a study of glioma-infiltrating T cells after dendritic cell vaccination. The repertoire was sequenced with immunoSEQ multiplex PCR; TCRdb's copy has only in-frame clones and lacks some. The table has around 90,000 clones, 70% to 80% seen once; the top ten hold around 5.9%. The sequencing here drew on blood, taken before dendritic cell vaccination. The receptors were gathered from a human donor with glioblastoma.

This chain links TRBV27 with TRBJ1-1; 8 nucleotides agree with TRBD1. Germline-derived CDR1 and CDR2 are MNHEY and SMNVEV (reference sequence). The V and J ends lost 6 bases and 7 bases, in that order; junction bases with no gene match: 4. This CDR3 is 12 amino acids long. CDR3 in DNA: TGTGCCAGCAGGGACAGGGAAAATGAAGCTTTCTTT. Amino acids: CASRDRENEAFF.

The chain couples TRBV15 to TRBJ2-7; maybe TRBD2 (5 bases). Germline V lookup: CDR1 LNHNV, CDR2 YYDKDF (reference sequence). The CDR3 length is 15 residues. Between the trimmed V and J ends, which lost 3 bases and 4 bases, there was a span of 16 bases. CDR3 loop: CATSSGEQTFYEQYF. CDR3 DNA: TGTGCCACCAGCAGCGGGGAACAGACATTTTACGAGCAGTACTTC.

The chain links TRBV6-1 to TRBJ2-7; possibly TRBD1 for D (6 bases). The germline gives CDR1 MNHNS, CDR2 SASEGT. The CDR3 has 14 residues. V dropped 3 bases and J dropped 9 bases, with 18 bases sitting between them. This chain's CDR3 is CASSDLVVRGSQYF. The CDR3 nucleotides are TGTGCCAGCAGTGACTTAGTGGTCAGGGGATCGCAGTACTTC.

The chain recombines TRBV5-1 with TRBJ2-3; 10 positions agree with TRBD2. Looked up from germline, CDR1 is SGHRS and CDR2 is YFSETQ. V was pared by 0 bases and J by 2 bases, with 9 bases of the junction left unmatched. This CDR3 is 18 amino acids long. The CDR3 sequence: CASSLGAGGPFSTDTQYF. The CDR3 region has the DNA TGCGCCAGCAGCTTGGGAGCGGGAGGGCCCTTTTCCACAGATACGCAGTATTTT.

The rearrangement uses TRBV6-6 and TRBJ1-3; tentatively, D is TRBD1 (5 bases). Germline CDR1 MNHNY, CDR2 SVGAGI (reference sequence). This CDR3 is 15 amino acids long. V shed 10 bases and J shed 0 bases, with 16 bases lying between them. The DNA of the CDR3 is TGTGCCACCCAACAGGAGCCCGACTCTGGAAACACCATATATTTT. This translates into CATQQEPDSGNTIYF.

The V call is TRBV5-1, the J call TRBJ1-1; 7 nucleotides line up with TRBD1. Germline V gene lookup returns CDR1 SGHRS and CDR2 YFSETQ. Trimming removed 3 bases from V and 9 bases from J; junction bases left unmatched: 14. This CDR3 comprises 15 residues. Here the CDR3 reads CASSSYHNRGQKAFF. The CDR3 DNA reads as TGCGCCAGCAGCTCCTACCATAACAGGGGCCAGAAAGCTTTCTTT.

This clone occurred a few times. The chain recombines TRBV6-6 with TRBJ2-1, with D perhaps matching TRBD2 (6 bases). Between the trimmed V and J ends, which lost 2 bases and 4 bases, there was a span of 9 bases. Looked up from germline, CDR1 is MNHNY and CDR2 is SVGAGI (reference sequence). The CDR3 loop spans 14 amino acids. In DNA form, the CDR3 reads TGTGCCAGCAGTTACGCGACTAGTTACAATGAGCAGTTCTTC. Its protein product is CASSYATSYNEQFF.

The chain joins TRBV2 to TRBJ2-6; 9 bases are a match to TRBD1. The junction had 7 bases not matched to a gene; V was cut back by 6 bases and J by 1 base. Germline loops: CDR1 SNHLY, CDR2 FYNNEI. The CDR3 consists of 17 residues. In nucleotides, the CDR3 is TGTGCCAGCAGCCCGGGACAGGGAGCTTCTGGGGCCAACGTCCTGACTTTC. Translating it yields CASSPGQGASGANVLTF.

This chain joins TRBV27 and TRBJ1-3, with a possible D match to TRBD1 (6 bases). CDR1 and CDR2 (germline): MNHEY, SMNVEV (reference sequence). V gave up 1 base and J gave up 0 bases, with 10 bases separating them. This CDR3 has 16 residues. CDR3: CASSLFYRDSGNTIYF. The CDR3 region has the DNA TGTGCCAGCAGTTTATTTTACAGGGACTCTGGAAACACCATATATTTT.

The chain couples TRBV6-1 to TRBJ2-7; 7 bases fit TRBD2. From germline, CDR1 is MNHNS and CDR2 SASEGT. The CDR3 sequence is 13 residues long. After removal of 7 bases from V and 1 base from J, the junction contained 4 bases not matched to a gene. This chain's CDR3 is CASTRTSSYEQYF. CDR3 coding DNA: TGTGCCAGCACCCGGACTAGTTCCTACGAGCAGTACTTC.